This T cell receptor (beta chain) was identified during a study of long-term antiretroviral therapy in people with HIV. Findings and caveats of the study: There were no data on ART adherence, viral resistance or therapy changes, a gap that limits inferences about post-ART repertoire changes. HIV repertoires spanned narrower CDR3 length ranges than controls.

Researchers ran immunoSEQ v3.0 at survey level. TCRdb's copy holds only in-frame clones and misses some; the assay was immunoSEQ multiplex PCR. The repertoire includes 20,000 to 25,000 clones, 76% of them detected once, and about 11% sits in the top ten. Each donor provided at least one pre-ART PBMC sample and at least two post-ART PBMC samples. Treatment of all HIV participants took place in the United States. To note about this clone: Antigen: not known.

The germline V gene encodes CDR1 SEHNR and CDR2 FQNEAQ (reference sequence). The CDR3 sequence is 14 residues long. The V segment lost 2 bases and the J segment 4 bases; nucleotides outside the gene matches: 5. The receptor was derived from a woman between 35 and 50 years old with HIV. V is TRBV7-9 and J is TRBJ2-7; 7 bases match TRBD2. The starting material was unsorted PBMCs, obtained 1.1 years before starting antiretroviral therapy. CDR3 residues: CASSLSASGYEQYF. Written as DNA, the CDR3 is TGTGCCAGCAGCTTATCCGCTAGCGGATACGAGCAGTACTTC.